This paragraph covers one TCR beta chain sequence. The data belong to a study of control samples from healthy donors and cancer patients. Sequencing was performed with immunoSEQ multiplex PCR; in TCRdb, only in-frame clones are kept and a portion is missing. The data show 130,000 or so clones, more than 70% seen once. V lost 5 bases and J lost 6; bases outside the gene matches: 14. The germline gives CDR1 MDHEN, CDR2 SYDVKM. This CDR3 contains 16 residues. The material sequenced was blood. This sequence originates from a man in his forties or fifties in good health. The chain has TRBV28 and TRBJ2-3; TRBD2 aligns across 7 bases. The CDR3 coding sequence is TGTGCCAGCAGTCTCAGGACTAGTCGAAAGAAGGATACGCAGTATTTT. This gives the protein CASSLRTSRKKDTQYF.